A selection of T cell receptor beta chains follows, all from one sample in a study of human T cells and chemical hapten exposure. One entry per CDR3 protein, called by TCRdb with MiXCR from the RACE reads. The sample comprises roughly 360,000 distinct CDR3 sequences, approximately 4.4% of which are singletons, and around 2.3% rests with the top ten. Material: whole blood, obtained in connection with sensitization to the hapten diphenylcyclopropenone (DPC). All receptors derive from a woman between 45 and 60 years old with alopecia areata. Some clones in this sample may be carry-over from other donors' samples. Both conserved end residues are part of each CDR3. A D gene is named only where the DNA matches it firmly. Size is stated for part of the rows, as once, few or many counts, or as a class when the clone is expanded.

cdr3_aa: CASSLTQYSNQPQHF
cdr3_nt: TGTGCCAGCAGCTTAACCCAGTATAGCAATCAGCCCCAGCATTTT
j_call: TRBJ1-5
clone_size: many
v_call: TRBV7-2
d_call: -

cdr3_aa: CASSFQGIRNTGELFF
cdr3_nt: TGTGCCAGCAGCTTCCAAGGAATACGGAACACCGGGGAGCTGTTTTTT
j_call: TRBJ2-2
clone_size: many
v_call: TRBV11-2
d_call: -

cdr3_aa: CASSSRTSGRAGGELFF
cdr3_nt: TGTGCCAGCAGCTCCAGGACTAGCGGGAGGGCCGGCGGGGAGCTGTTTTTT
j_call: TRBJ2-2
clone_size: few
v_call: TRBV7-9
d_call: TRBD2

cdr3_aa: CASSPLQGLNTEAFF
cdr3_nt: TGTGCCAGCTCACCATTACAGGGCTTGAACACTGAAGCTTTCTTT
j_call: TRBJ1-1
clone_size: many
v_call: TRBV18
d_call: -

cdr3_aa: CASSHGEGRVQPQHF
cdr3_nt: TGTGCCAGCAGCCATGGGGAAGGTCGGGTTCAGCCCCAGCATTTT
j_call: TRBJ1-5
clone_size: -
v_call: TRBV7-8
d_call: -

cdr3_aa: CASSPRRDQAFF
cdr3_nt: TGTGCCAGCTCACCCCGGAGGGACCAAGCTTTCTTT
j_call: TRBJ1-1
clone_size: -
v_call: TRBV18
d_call: -

cdr3_aa: CASRRDIANEKLFF
cdr3_nt: TGCGCCAGCAGACGGGACATAGCTAATGAAAAACTGTTTTTT
j_call: TRBJ1-4
clone_size: few
v_call: TRBV5-1
d_call: -

cdr3_aa: CASSLTQRGPQETQYF
cdr3_nt: TGTGCCAGCAGTCTCACCCAGCGGGGACCACAAGAGACCCAGTACTTC
j_call: TRBJ2-5
clone_size: few
v_call: TRBV27
d_call: TRBD2

cdr3_aa: CATSREVSGVSNQPQHF
cdr3_nt: TGTGCCACCAGCAGAGAAGTATCGGGAGTGAGCAATCAGCCCCAGCATTTT
j_call: TRBJ1-5
clone_size: -
v_call: TRBV15
d_call: -

cdr3_aa: CASSLGSGFSYEQYF
cdr3_nt: TGCGCCAGCAGCTTGGGAAGCGGGTTCTCCTACGAGCAGTACTTC
j_call: TRBJ2-7
clone_size: many
v_call: TRBV5-1
d_call: -

cdr3_aa: CSVKGPYEQYF
cdr3_nt: TGCAGCGTTAAGGGCCCCTACGAGCAGTACTTC
j_call: TRBJ2-7
clone_size: few
v_call: TRBV29-1
d_call: -

cdr3_aa: CATSRDISTSGIMEGSADTQYF
cdr3_nt: TGTGCCACCAGCAGAGACATTTCGACTAGCGGGATAATGGAAGGCTCCGCAGATACGCAGTATTTT
j_call: TRBJ2-3
clone_size: many
v_call: TRBV15
d_call: TRBD2

cdr3_aa: CASSPLTGYNYGYTF
cdr3_nt: TGTGCCAGCAGTCCGTTGACAGGTTACAACTATGGCTACACCTTC
j_call: TRBJ1-2
clone_size: -
v_call: TRBV27
d_call: -

cdr3_aa: CASSFIGPGELFF
cdr3_nt: TGCGCCAGCAGCTTTATCGGGCCCGGGGAGCTGTTTTTT
j_call: TRBJ2-2
clone_size: few
v_call: TRBV5-1
d_call: -

cdr3_aa: CASARTGYNSPLHF
cdr3_nt: TGTGCCAGCGCCCGGACAGGTTATAATTCACCCCTCCACTTT
j_call: TRBJ1-6
clone_size: -
v_call: TRBV11-2
d_call: TRBD1

cdr3_aa: CSARWSPGNTIYF
cdr3_nt: TGCAGTGCTAGATGGTCTCCAGGAAACACCATATATTTT
j_call: TRBJ1-3
clone_size: few
v_call: TRBV20-1
d_call: -

cdr3_aa: CASSPPVSGGGREQFF
cdr3_nt: TGTGCCAGCTCACCACCGGTCAGCGGGGGGGGGCGTGAGCAGTTCTTC
j_call: TRBJ2-1
clone_size: many
v_call: TRBV18
d_call: TRBD2

cdr3_aa: CASSLEHRVVTGELFF
cdr3_nt: TGTGCCAGCAGCTTAGAACACAGGGTAGTTACCGGGGAGCTGTTTTTT
j_call: TRBJ2-2
clone_size: -
v_call: TRBV7-6
d_call: -

cdr3_aa: CASSSDTHQETQYF
cdr3_nt: TGTGCCAGCAGCTCAGACACCCACCAAGAGACCCAGTACTTC
j_call: TRBJ2-5
clone_size: many
v_call: TRBV7-9
d_call: -

cdr3_aa: CASSHQGQETQYF
cdr3_nt: TGTGCCAGCAGTCATCAGGGGCAAGAGACCCAGTACTTC
j_call: TRBJ2-5
clone_size: few
v_call: TRBV27
d_call: -

cdr3_aa: CASSRLATYEQYF
cdr3_nt: TGTGCCAGCAGCCGTCTAGCGACCTACGAGCAGTACTTC
j_call: TRBJ2-7
clone_size: few
v_call: TRBV6-2/TRBV6-3
d_call: -

cdr3_aa: CAWDRAAEQYF
cdr3_nt: TGTGCCTGGGACAGGGCCGCCGAGCAGTACTTC
j_call: TRBJ2-7
clone_size: -
v_call: TRBV30
d_call: TRBD1

cdr3_aa: CSVGGTGRNTIYF
cdr3_nt: TGCAGCGTCGGAGGGACAGGGAGGAACACCATATATTTT
j_call: TRBJ1-3
clone_size: many
v_call: TRBV29-1
d_call: TRBD1

cdr3_aa: CASSLPDSYEQYF
cdr3_nt: TGTGCCAGCAGTTTGCCAGACTCCTACGAGCAGTACTTC
j_call: TRBJ2-7
clone_size: few
v_call: TRBV27
d_call: -

cdr3_aa: CASTARGSGSTDTQYF
cdr3_nt: TGTGCCAGCACCGCCCGGGGCAGCGGGAGCACAGATACGCAGTATTTT
j_call: TRBJ2-3
clone_size: -
v_call: TRBV6-6
d_call: -

cdr3_aa: CASTPLVLQGQPQHF
cdr3_nt: TGTGCCAGCACCCCGTTAGTTCTTCAGGGGCAGCCCCAGCATTTT
j_call: TRBJ1-5
clone_size: many
v_call: TRBV7-2
d_call: -

cdr3_aa: CASRAWPSTDTQYF
cdr3_nt: TGTGCCAGCCGAGCATGGCCCTCCACAGATACGCAGTATTTT
j_call: TRBJ2-3
clone_size: many
v_call: TRBV27
d_call: -

cdr3_aa: CASSLGAAPSYEQYF
cdr3_nt: TGTGCCAGCAGTTTAGGCGCCGCTCCTTCCTACGAGCAGTACTTC
j_call: TRBJ2-7
clone_size: -
v_call: TRBV12-3/TRBV12-4
d_call: -

cdr3_aa: CASSGRGHYEQYF
cdr3_nt: TGTGCCAGCAGTGGGAGGGGGCATTACGAGCAGTACTTC
j_call: TRBJ2-7
clone_size: many
v_call: TRBV6-5
d_call: -

cdr3_aa: CASSQVLGTDTQYF
cdr3_nt: TGCGCCAGCAGCCAAGTTCTTGGCACAGATACGCAGTATTTT
j_call: TRBJ2-3
clone_size: -
v_call: TRBV4-1
d_call: -

cdr3_aa: CASSGNRVPYGYTF
cdr3_nt: TGTGCCAGCAGTGGCAACAGGGTACCCTATGGCTACACCTTC
j_call: TRBJ1-2
clone_size: few
v_call: TRBV28
d_call: -

cdr3_aa: CASSPGRGTDTQYF
cdr3_nt: TGTGCCAGCAGCCCTGGTAGAGGCACAGATACGCAGTATTTT
j_call: TRBJ2-3
clone_size: many
v_call: TRBV5-4
d_call: -

cdr3_aa: CASSLGELDSNQPQHF
cdr3_nt: TGTGCCAGCAGCTTGGGGGAACTTGATAGCAATCAGCCCCAGCATTTT
j_call: TRBJ1-5
clone_size: few
v_call: TRBV5-6
d_call: -

cdr3_aa: CASSPSTGAYNSPLHF
cdr3_nt: TGTGCCAGCAGCCCTTCTACAGGGGCCTATAATTCACCCCTCCACTTT
j_call: TRBJ1-6
clone_size: -
v_call: TRBV5-6
d_call: TRBD1

cdr3_aa: CASTVSGPDNEQFF
cdr3_nt: TGTGCCAGCACTGTTTCCGGGCCGGACAATGAGCAGTTCTTC
j_call: TRBJ2-1
clone_size: -
v_call: TRBV2
d_call: -

cdr3_aa: CASSLGTGGSETQYF
cdr3_nt: TGTGCCAGCAGTTTAGGGACAGGGGGCTCGGAGACCCAGTACTTC
j_call: TRBJ2-5
clone_size: -
v_call: TRBV27
d_call: TRBD1

cdr3_aa: CASSLSGDYTEAFF
cdr3_nt: TGTGCCAGCAGTTTATCGGGGGATTACACTGAAGCTTTCTTT
j_call: TRBJ1-1
clone_size: many
v_call: TRBV27
d_call: -

cdr3_aa: CASSLRTYQETQYF
cdr3_nt: TGTGCCAGCAGTTTACGGACGTACCAAGAGACCCAGTACTTC
j_call: TRBJ2-5
clone_size: many
v_call: TRBV12-3/TRBV12-4
d_call: -

cdr3_aa: CSVQDRGRRAYEKLFF
cdr3_nt: TGCAGTGTTCAGGACAGGGGGCGGAGGGCGTATGAAAAACTGTTTTTT
j_call: TRBJ1-4
clone_size: few
v_call: TRBV20-1
d_call: TRBD1

cdr3_aa: CASSQDKTVRQPQHF
cdr3_nt: TGTGCCAGCAGCCAAGATAAGACAGTTCGACAGCCCCAGCATTTT
j_call: TRBJ1-5
clone_size: -
v_call: TRBV3-1
d_call: -

cdr3_aa: CASSAPGPGIDTQYF
cdr3_nt: TGTGCCAGCAGCGCACCGGGTCCGGGCATCGATACGCAGTATTTT
j_call: TRBJ2-3
clone_size: -
v_call: TRBV6-5
d_call: -

cdr3_aa: CASSLKGKNCFF
cdr3_nt: -
j_call: TRBJ1-4
clone_size: many
v_call: TRBV7-3
d_call: -

cdr3_aa: CASSYYIQGAKNIQYF
cdr3_nt: TGTGCCAGCAGCTATTATATACAGGGAGCCAAAAACATTCAGTACTTC
j_call: TRBJ2-4
clone_size: -
v_call: TRBV7-9
d_call: -

cdr3_aa: CASSSGPGAQETQYF
cdr3_nt: TGTGCCAGCAGCTCGGGACCGGGGGCCCAAGAGACCCAGTACTTC
j_call: TRBJ2-5
clone_size: many
v_call: TRBV5-6
d_call: -

cdr3_aa: CASSSGGPLSYNEQFF
cdr3_nt: TGTGCCAGCTCGAGCGGGGGGCCGCTCTCCTACAATGAGCAGTTCTTC
j_call: TRBJ2-1
clone_size: few
v_call: TRBV25-1
d_call: TRBD2